The 21 T cell receptor beta chains presented below share a single source sample, sequenced in a study of post-analysis software for immune sequencing data. Unique molecular identifiers were built into the TCR beta cDNA libraries. Each CDR3 protein gets one entry after TCRdb re-called the PCR reads with MiXCR. The sample includes roughly 540,000 distinct CDR3 sequences, around 34% of them seen just once. Their antigens are not known. Study-wide findings and caveats: Four or five TRBV segments occurring more often in patients than controls included TRBV5-6, TRBV5-1 and TRBV20-1.

Sample: blood. These TCRs come from a girl aged 2-17 years with multiple sclerosis.

This rearrangement joins TRBV5-1 to TRBJ1-4, with unresolved D. CDR1 and CDR2 from the germline V gene are SGHRS and YFSETQ. Trimming took 0 bases from V and 8 from J, leaving 11 bases between them. This CDR3 is 14 amino acids long. The CDR3 protein is CASSLVPGKEKLFF. In DNA form, the CDR3 reads TGCGCCAGCAGCTTGGTTCCTGGGAAAGAAAAACTGTTTTTT.

The chain has TRBV3-1 and TRBJ2-1, with 9 positions matching TRBD2. CDR1 LGHDT and CDR2 YNNKEL come from the germline V gene (reference sequence). CDR3 length: 18 residues. V trimming: 0 bases; J trimming: 3 bases; junction bases outside the gene matches: 9. The CDR3: CASSQETRSGGYYNEQFF. The CDR3 nucleotides are TGTGCCAGCAGCCAAGAGACGCGCAGCGGGGGGTACTACAATGAGCAGTTCTTC.

CDR3 amino acids: CASRRKGQGVHYGYTF. In nucleotides, the CDR3 is TGTGCCAGCAGGAGAAAGGGACAGGGCGTCCACTATGGCTACACCTTC. The rearrangement uses TRBV2 and TRBJ1-2; 9 bases line up with TRBD1. Germline V gene sequence: CDR1 SNHLY, CDR2 FYNNEI. The CDR3 is 16 residues long. J was trimmed by 3 bases and V by 6 bases; bases with no gene match: 11.

The CDR3 bases are TGTGCCAGCAGCCAAGAGGGGGAAGAGACCCAGTACTTC. Encoded protein: CASSQEGEETQYF. The rearrangement uses TRBV3-1 and TRBJ2-5, with D possibly called TRBD1 or TRBD2 (5 bases each). This CDR3 contains 13 residues. V lost 0 bases, J lost 3 bases, and 5 bases lay in between. Germline CDR1 LGHDT, CDR2 YNNKEL (reference sequence).

This clonotype was observed a few times. This chain joins TRBV5-6 and TRBJ2-1; no clear D. V gave up 4 bases and J gave up 3 bases, with 17 bases separating them. The CDR3 sequence is 16 residues long. Germline loops: CDR1 SGHDT, CDR2 YYEEEE. CDR3 in amino acids: CASSAWTHRFYNEQFF. The CDR3 DNA follows: TGTGCCAGCAGCGCCTGGACCCACCGTTTCTACAATGAGCAGTTCTTC. The full variable domain, rest sourced from reference TRBV5-6 and TRBJ2-1, is DAGVTQSPTHLIKTRGQQVTLRCSPKSGHDTVSWYQQALGQGPQFIFQYYEEEERQRGNFPDRFSGHQFPNYSSELNVNALLLGDSALYLCASSAWTHRFYNEQFFGPGTRLTVL.

This clonotype was picked up a small number of times. Given a much more abundant clone one base away, this may be a read error. The chain recombines TRBV3-1 with TRBJ2-1; 9 positions agree with TRBD2. In germline, CDR1 is LGHDT, CDR2 YNNKEL (reference sequence). V was clipped by 1 base and J by 9 bases; unmatched bases: 13. The CDR3 has 17 residues. The CDR3 region has the DNA TGTGCCAGCAGCCAAGGTCGTAGCGGGGGATTATGTGTTGAGCAGTTCTTC. Encoded protein: CASSQGRSGGLCVEQFF.

The chain employs TRBV29-1 and TRBJ2-3; 9 nucleotides line up with TRBD2. CDR1 is SQVTM, CDR2 ANQGSEA, per germline. Losses at the gene ends were 5 bases for V and 4 bases for J; bases not matched to a gene: 4. There are 13 residues in the CDR3. CDR3 in amino acids: CSVLAGIADTQYF. CDR3 nucleotide sequence: TGCAGCGTTCTAGCGGGGATCGCAGATACGCAGTATTTT.

This chain connects TRBV10-3 to TRBJ2-1; 12 nucleotides line up with TRBD2. The ends lost 3 bases at V and 8 bases at J; junction bases unmatched: 5. Looked up from germline, CDR1 is ENHRY and CDR2 is SYGVKD. This CDR3 has 15 residues. The CDR3 region is CAISDPSGGADEQFF. In DNA form, the CDR3 reads TGTGCCATCAGTGACCCTAGCGGGGGGGCCGATGAGCAGTTCTTC.

The table lists this clonotype with a few counts. The genes are TRBV10-3 and TRBJ2-3, with D possibly TRBD2 on 5 matching bases. Deletions cut 9 bases from V and 10 bases from J, with 20 bases between. CDR3 length: 13 amino acids. CDR1 and CDR2 (germline): ENHRY, SYGVKD. CDR3 DNA sequence: TGTGCCATTTCAGTAGAGGACTCCCAGGCGCAGTATTTT. It codes for CAISVEDSQAQYF.

The chain recombines TRBV5-6 with TRBJ1-2; 9 nucleotides agree with TRBD1. Per the germline V gene, CDR1 is SGHDT and CDR2 is YYEEEE. The CDR3 has 17 residues. V was pared by 6 bases and J by 6 bases, with 18 bases of the junction left unmatched. In DNA, the CDR3 is TGTGCCAGCACCATTCGGGACAGGGAGGGCCGACATAATGGCTACACCTTC. Its protein is CASTIRDREGRHNGYTF.

J is TRBJ2-3 and V is TRBV6-6; D is unclear. The V gene lost 2 bases and the J gene lost 6 bases, with 15 bases spanning the gap. Germline assignment: CDR1 MNHNY and CDR2 SVGAGI (reference sequence). This CDR3 is built from 15 residues. The CDR3 loop is CASSYPERFGDTQYF. The CDR3 DNA sequence: TGTGCCAGCAGTTACCCCGAAAGGTTCGGTGATACGCAGTATTTT.

This clonotype showed up just a few times. The J gene is TRBJ2-1, the V gene TRBV2; the D is unclear. The CDR3 length is 13 residues. Germline CDR1 and CDR2: SNHLY and FYNNEI. Trimming took 8 bases from V and 8 from J, leaving 16 bases between them. CDR3 nucleotide sequence: TGTGCCAGCCTAAGGGTTTTTCTTGATGAGCAGTTCTTC. Encoded protein: CASLRVFLDEQFF.

The sample holds a few counts of this clonotype. A read error may account for a junction end that differs from germline. J is TRBJ2-3 and V is TRBV24-1, with 9 bases aligning to TRBD2. The CDR3 covers 16 residues. The germline V gene has CDR1 KGHDR and CDR2 SFDVKD. CDR3 sequence: CAASDGLARSTDTQYF. CDR3 coding DNA: TGTGCCGCCAGTGACGGACTAGCGAGGAGCACAGATACGCAGTATTTT.

This sequence joins TRBV4-2 and TRBJ1-2; D possibly corresponds to TRBD1 (6 bases). The CDR3 is made up of 17 amino acids. Germline V gives CDR1 LGHNA, CDR2 YNFKEQ. Trimming pared 1 base from V and 4 bases from J, leaving 19 bases between. The CDR3 DNA sequence: TGTGCCAGCAGCCAAGTCCAGGGGCAGGGAGCCACCTATGGCTACACCTTC. This gives the protein CASSQVQGQGATYGYTF.

The CDR3 DNA reads TGCAGTGCCGACGCCGGGGCGGGGGGCACAGATACGCAGTATTTT. Protein: CSADAGAGGTDTQYF. The chain joins TRBV20-1 to TRBJ2-3; 7 positions agree with TRBD2. J gave up 1 base and V 6 bases, and 10 bases lay outside the gene matches. Germline lookup yields CDR1 DFQATT and CDR2 SNEGSKA (reference sequence). The CDR3 is 15 amino acids.

This clonotype was counted between two and nine times. The genes are TRBV12-3 or TRBV12-4 and TRBJ1-2; possible D gene TRBD1, 5 bases. The CDR3 consists of 14 residues. The V gene lost 3 bases and the J gene lost 3 bases, with 11 bases spanning the gap. The CDR3: CASSFGTGHYGYTF. The CDR3 bases are TGTGCCAGCAGTTTCGGGACGGGACACTATGGCTACACCTTC.

V and J are TRBV6-5 and TRBJ1-1; D is possibly TRBD1 (6 bases). This CDR3 is 16 amino acids long. Trimming removed 6 bases from V and 1 base from J, with 18 bases in between. Germline CDR1 reads MNHEY; CDR2 reads SVGAGI. CDR3 DNA sequence: TGTGCCAGCAGCTCTCCTAGGGGGAATTGGAACACTGAAGCTTTCTTT. This encodes CASSSPRGNWNTEAFF.

This clonotype turned up a few times. V usage is TRBV4-2 and J usage is TRBJ2-7; 13 bases agree with TRBD2. The end of the DNA aligns better with TRBJ2-5, so the J call may be wrong. Germline CDR1 LGHNA, CDR2 YNFKEQ. The CDR3 length is 18 residues. This CDR3 reads CASSQGARLAGGGQTQYF. The CDR3, as DNA: TGTGCCAGCAGCCAAGGAGCTAGACTAGCGGGGGGCGGCCAGACCCAGTACTTC.

This rearrangement joins TRBV12-3 or TRBV12-4 to TRBJ2-7; TRBD1 matches 7 bases. This CDR3 has 14 amino acids. Trimming took 5 bases from V and 1 from J; bases not matched to a gene: 5. CDR3 protein: CASSRTGASYEQYF. DNA of the CDR3: TGTGCCAGCAGTCGGACAGGTGCATCCTACGAGCAGTACTTC.

The chain recombines TRBV6-7 with TRBJ2-1; weak D call: TRBD1 (6 bases). TRBV6-7 carries the ORF label, with uncertain function. The ends were cut back, 2 bases at V and 4 bases at J, with 12 bases in the middle. The CDR3 spans 15 residues. The CDR3 region is CASSYEEQGYNEQFF. The CDR3 region has the DNA TGTGCCAGCAGTTACGAAGAACAGGGATACAATGAGCAGTTCTTC.

The V gene is TRBV7-3, the J gene TRBJ1-1; D is unclear. This CDR3 is built from 16 residues. Per germline, CDR1 SGHTA and CDR2 FQGTGA. V lost 5 bases to trimming and J lost 1 base, with 17 bases between them. CDR3 sequence reads: CASSQAPWGWNTEAFF. The CDR3 DNA follows: TGTGCCAGCAGCCAGGCCCCTTGGGGATGGAACACTGAAGCTTTCTTT. Looking up the rest from reference TRBV7-3 and TRBJ1-1 gives the full variable domain: GAGVSQTPSNKVTEKGKYVELRCDPISGHTALYWYRQSLGQGPEFLIYFQGTGAADDSGLPNDRFFAVRPEGSVSTLKIQRTERGDSAVYLCASSQAPWGWNTEAFFGQGTRLTVV.